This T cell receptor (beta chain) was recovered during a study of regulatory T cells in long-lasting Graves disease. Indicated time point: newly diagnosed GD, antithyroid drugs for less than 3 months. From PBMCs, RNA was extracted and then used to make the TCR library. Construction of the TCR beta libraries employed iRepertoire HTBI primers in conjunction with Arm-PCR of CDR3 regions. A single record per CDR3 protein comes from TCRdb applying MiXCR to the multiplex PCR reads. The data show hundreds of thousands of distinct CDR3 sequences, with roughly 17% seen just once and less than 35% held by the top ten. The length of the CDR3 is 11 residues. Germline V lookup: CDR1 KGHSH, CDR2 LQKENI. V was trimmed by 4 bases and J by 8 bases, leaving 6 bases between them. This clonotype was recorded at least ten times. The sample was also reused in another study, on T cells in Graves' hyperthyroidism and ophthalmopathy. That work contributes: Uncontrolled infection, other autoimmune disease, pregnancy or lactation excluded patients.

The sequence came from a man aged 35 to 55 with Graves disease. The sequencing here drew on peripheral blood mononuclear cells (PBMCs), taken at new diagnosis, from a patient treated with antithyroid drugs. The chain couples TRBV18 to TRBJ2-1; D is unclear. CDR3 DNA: TGTGCCAGCTCACAGGTCTATGAGCAGTTCTTC. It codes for CASSQVYEQFF.